The 3 T cell receptor beta chains below come from one sample, sequenced in a study of blood T cell repertoires in COVID-19. Sequencing was performed with immunoSEQ multiplex PCR; in TCRdb, only in-frame clones are kept and a portion is missing. Of around 75,000 clones listed, roughly 80% are singletons. Sequencing was performed on peripheral blood. The origin of the receptors is a man aged 50 to 60 with COVID-19, enrolled during active disease.

The genes are TRBV21-1 and TRBJ2-7; the D segment call TRBD2 is taken from the table without a DNA check. TRBV21-1 corresponds to a pseudogene. This CDR3 region has 17 residues. CDR3 sequence: CASSKERARPGPYEQYF. In DNA form, the CDR3 reads TGTGCCAGCAGCAAAGAGAGGGCCCGCCCTGGGCCCTACGAGCAGTACTTC.

J is TRBJ1-5 and V is TRBV10-2; TRBD1 is a possible D gene (6 bases). This CDR3 region has 13 residues. Germline V lookup: CDR1 WSHSY, CDR2 SAAADI. Between the trimmed V and J ends, which lost 10 bases and 3 bases, there was a span of 13 bases. The CDR3 bases are TGCGCCACCAACACAGGGCTCAATCAGCCCCAGCATTTT. It yields the protein CATNTGLNQPQHF.

This clone has only a few counts. The CDR3: CASSIGLRAFF. The CDR3 DNA reads as TGTGCCAGTAGTATAGGCCTTAGAGCTTTCTTT. J is TRBJ1-1 and V is TRBV19; D gene uncertain. Trimming stripped 1 base from V and 10 bases from J, with 7 bases between. CDR1 is LNHDA, CDR2 SQIVND, per germline (reference sequence). This CDR3 has 11 amino acids.